The clone carrying this T cell receptor beta chain was observed a few times. The V gene end was trimmed by 5 bases and the J gene end by 10 bases; junction bases not matched to a gene: 6. CDR1 and CDR2 from the germline V gene are SGHTA and FQGNSA. The CDR3 spans 14 residues. This specimen comes from a study of immune cell composition in non-small cell lung cancer. TCRdb keeps only in-frame clones here, not all; method: immunoSEQ multiplex PCR. The sample consists of 2,500 to 3,500 clones, roughly four fifths of them appearing once. The rearrangement joins TRBV7-2 to TRBJ2-1; 12 bases align to TRBD2. Sequenced material: lung tumor tissue. This sequence originates from a human donor with non-small cell lung cancer. Written as DNA, the CDR3 is TGTGCCAGCAGCCGGACTAGCGGGAACCTGGAGCAGTTCTTC. Amino acids: CASSRTSGNLEQFF.